Sequencing of this TCR beta chain was carried out in a study of type 1 regulatory T cells. About the study: An in vitro protocol generated T-allo10, a Tr1-enriched, alloantigen-specific CD4 T cell product.

TCRdb re-called the reads through MiXCR, storing one row per CDR3 protein. The sample lists approximately 97,000 distinct CDR3 sequences, roughly 28% occurring once. The V gene end was trimmed by 1 base and the J gene end by 4 bases; junction bases not matched to a gene: 11. Germline loops: CDR1 SGHKS, CDR2 YYEKEE (reference sequence). The CDR3 spans 18 residues. Sequenced material: CD4+ T cells, either the whole sample or a sorted fraction (not recorded which). The sequence came from a human donor in good health. The V and J genes are TRBV5-5 and TRBJ2-5; 12 nucleotides align to TRBD2. CDR3 in amino acids: CASSLSRLAGDLRETQYF. CDR3 in DNA: TGTGCCAGCAGCTTGTCGCGACTAGCGGGAGACTTGCGAGAGACCCAGTACTTC. The full variable domain, with the rest looked up from reference TRBV5-5 and TRBJ2-5, is DAGVTQSPTHLIKTRGQQVTLRCSPISGHKSVSWYQQVLGQGPQFIFQYYEKEERGRGNFPDRFSARQFPNYSSELNVNALLLGDSALYLCASSLSRLAGDLRETQYFGPGTRLLVL.